The clone carrying this T cell receptor beta chain was counted between two and nine times. The antigen remains undetermined. The sample comes from a study of T-cell memory formation after mild COVID-19. On the study more broadly: TCR clusters were largely donor specific. General study findings and limits: Cross-reactive memory apparently joined, as some responding clones appeared in pre-infection memory. Of the contracting clones, CD4+ ones lay mainly in CM and EM, and CD8+ ones in EMRA.

Constant-segment primers served in 5'RACE that generated TCR alpha and TCR beta cDNA libraries bearing sample barcodes and UMIs. TCRdb redid the calling of the 5' RACE reads with MiXCR, one entry per CDR3 protein. The data hold more than 75,000 distinct CDR3 sequences, with roughly 25% observed a single time. Germline lookup yields CDR1 MNHEY and CDR2 SMNVEV (reference sequence). V lost 3 bases, J lost 3 bases, and 6 bases stayed unmatched. The length of the CDR3 is 15 residues. The chain couples TRBV27 to TRBJ2-7; 9 bases fit TRBD1. The clonotype originates from a man younger than 30 who had mild COVID-19 (a few samples of this study predate the infection). Cell type and time point are not known. Source material: PBMCs or a T cell subset sorted from them (not recorded which). CDR3 bases: TGTGCCAGCAGTTTCTCGGAGACAGGGGGCTACGAGCAGTACTTC. Its protein is CASSFSETGGYEQYF.